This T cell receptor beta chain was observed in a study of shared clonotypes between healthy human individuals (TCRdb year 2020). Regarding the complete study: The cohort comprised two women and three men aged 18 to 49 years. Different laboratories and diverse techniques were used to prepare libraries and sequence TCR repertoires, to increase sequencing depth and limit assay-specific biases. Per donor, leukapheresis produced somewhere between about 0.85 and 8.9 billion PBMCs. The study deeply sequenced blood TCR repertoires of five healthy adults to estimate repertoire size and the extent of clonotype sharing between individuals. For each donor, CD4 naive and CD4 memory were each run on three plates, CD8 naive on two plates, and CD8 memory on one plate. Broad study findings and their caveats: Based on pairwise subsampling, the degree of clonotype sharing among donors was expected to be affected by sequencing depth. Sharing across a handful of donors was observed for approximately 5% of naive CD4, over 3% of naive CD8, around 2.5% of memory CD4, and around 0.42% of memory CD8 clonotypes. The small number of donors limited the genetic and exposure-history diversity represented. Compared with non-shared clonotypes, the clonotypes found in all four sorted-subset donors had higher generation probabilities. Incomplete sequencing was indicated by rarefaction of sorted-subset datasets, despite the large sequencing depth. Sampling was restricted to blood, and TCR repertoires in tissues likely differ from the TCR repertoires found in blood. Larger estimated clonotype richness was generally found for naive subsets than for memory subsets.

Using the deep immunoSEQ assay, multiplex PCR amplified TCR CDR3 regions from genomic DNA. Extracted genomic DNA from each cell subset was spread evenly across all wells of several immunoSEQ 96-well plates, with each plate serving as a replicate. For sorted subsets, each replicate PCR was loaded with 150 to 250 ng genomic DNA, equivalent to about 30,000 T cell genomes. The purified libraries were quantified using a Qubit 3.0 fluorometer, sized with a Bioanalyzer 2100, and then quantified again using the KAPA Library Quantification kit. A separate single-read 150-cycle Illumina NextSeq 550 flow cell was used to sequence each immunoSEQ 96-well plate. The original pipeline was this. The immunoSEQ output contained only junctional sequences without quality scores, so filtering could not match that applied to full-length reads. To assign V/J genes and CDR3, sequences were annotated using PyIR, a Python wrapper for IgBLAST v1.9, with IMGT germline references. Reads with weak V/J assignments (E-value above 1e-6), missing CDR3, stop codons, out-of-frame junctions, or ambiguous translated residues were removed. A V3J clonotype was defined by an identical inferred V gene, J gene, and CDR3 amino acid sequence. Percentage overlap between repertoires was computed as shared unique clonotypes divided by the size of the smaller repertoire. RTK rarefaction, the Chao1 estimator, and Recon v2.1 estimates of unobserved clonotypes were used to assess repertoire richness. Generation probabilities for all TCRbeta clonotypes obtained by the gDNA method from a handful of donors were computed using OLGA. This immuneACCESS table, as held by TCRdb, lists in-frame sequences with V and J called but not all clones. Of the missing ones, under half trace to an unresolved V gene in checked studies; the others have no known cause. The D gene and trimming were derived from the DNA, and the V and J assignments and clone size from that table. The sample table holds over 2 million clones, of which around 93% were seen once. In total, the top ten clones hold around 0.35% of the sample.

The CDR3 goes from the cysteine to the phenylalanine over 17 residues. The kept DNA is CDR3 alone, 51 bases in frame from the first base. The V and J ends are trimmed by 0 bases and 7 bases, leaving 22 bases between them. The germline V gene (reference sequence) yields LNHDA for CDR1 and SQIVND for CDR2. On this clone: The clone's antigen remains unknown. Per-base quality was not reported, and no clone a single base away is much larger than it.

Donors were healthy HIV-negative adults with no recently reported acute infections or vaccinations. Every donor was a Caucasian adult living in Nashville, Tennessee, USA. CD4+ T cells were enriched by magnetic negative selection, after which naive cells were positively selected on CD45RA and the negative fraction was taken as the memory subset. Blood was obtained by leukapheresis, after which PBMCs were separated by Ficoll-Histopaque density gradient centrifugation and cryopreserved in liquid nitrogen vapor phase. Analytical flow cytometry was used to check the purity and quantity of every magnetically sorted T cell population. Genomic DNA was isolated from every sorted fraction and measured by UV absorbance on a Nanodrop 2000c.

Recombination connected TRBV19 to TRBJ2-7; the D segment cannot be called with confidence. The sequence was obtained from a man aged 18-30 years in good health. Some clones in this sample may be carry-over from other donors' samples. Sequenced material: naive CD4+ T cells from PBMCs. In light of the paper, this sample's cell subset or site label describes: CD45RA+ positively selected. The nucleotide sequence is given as TGTGCCAGTAGTATAGATTGGAATCCGGACGCTTTTCGGGAGCAGTACTTC. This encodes CASSIDWNPDAFREQYF.